The 21 T cell receptor beta chains below were found in one sample sequenced in a study of CD4 and CD8 cells across lung adenocarcinoma regions. MiXCR was run by TCRdb on the PCR reads, yielding one entry per CDR3 protein. The sample has thousands of distinct CDR3 sequences; over 40% are singletons. Sequenced: CD8+ T cells from the center of a lung tumor. The receptors come from a female donor with lung adenocarcinoma. The CD4 and CD8 labels of this study may be unreliable.

This clonotype was counted ten times or more. The V and J genes are TRBV6-1 and TRBJ1-4; 9 positions agree with TRBD1. Germline loops: CDR1 MNHNS, CDR2 SASEGT. The CDR3 totals 16 residues. Trimming cost V 1 base and J 8 bases; bases outside gene matches: 8. The DNA for the CDR3 is TGTGCCAGCAGTGAAGTGTGGGGACAGGGACGGGAAAAACTGTTTTTT. This encodes CASSEVWGQGREKLFF.

The chain has TRBV18 and TRBJ2-7, with TRBD2 matching 15 bases. The J segment lost 7 bases and the V segment lost 4 bases, leaving 8 bases of the junction unmatched. The CDR3 has 16 residues. The germline gives CDR1 KGHSH, CDR2 LQKENI. This CDR3 reads CASSLDFGLAGGEQYF. In DNA, the CDR3 is TGTGCCAGCTCACTAGACTTCGGACTAGCGGGAGGGGAGCAGTACTTC.

This chain connects TRBV7-8 to TRBJ2-5; 11 bases map to TRBD2. The germline gives CDR1 SGHVS, CDR2 FQNEAQ. Trimming removed 2 bases from V and 4 bases from J; junction bases left unmatched: 6. This CDR3 comprises 16 residues. The CDR3: CASSLKGLAGGETQYF. Here the CDR3 DNA reads TGTGCCAGCAGCTTAAAGGGGCTAGCGGGAGGAGAGACCCAGTACTTC.

The chain is built from TRBV10-1 and TRBJ2-5; 8 nucleotides align to TRBD1. V lost 4 bases and J lost 10; bases outside the gene matches: 8. Germline loops: CDR1 WNHNN, CDR2 SYGVQD (reference sequence). The CDR3 is made up of 13 amino acids. The CDR3 bases are TGCGCCAGCAGTGCGTCGGGACAGGTCGGCCAGTACTTC. It is translated as CASSASGQVGQYF.

The chain joins TRBV4-2 to TRBJ2-3, with TRBD2 matching 12 bases. The junction had 1 base not matched to a gene; V was cut back by 4 bases and J by 2 bases. The CDR3 consists of 15 residues. Germline values: CDR1 LGHNA, CDR2 YNFKEQ. DNA of the CDR3: TGTGCCAGCAGCCGGACTAGCGGGGACACAGATACGCAGTATTTT. This gives the protein CASSRTSGDTDTQYF.

As to this clonotype: Given the absence of the conserved phenylalanine or tryptophan at the CDR3 end, a read error is likely. The limits of the CDR3 on the DNA are not certain, so only TCRdb's listed CDR3 is given. The chain links TRBV7-6 to TRBJ2-5. CDR1 SGHVS and CDR2 FNYEAQ come from the germline V gene. The CDR3 comprises 16 residues, both ends counted. This chain's CDR3 is CASSRGLNGWQETQYS.

This clonotype occurred many times. The chain links TRBV6-4 to TRBJ2-3; 11 positions agree with TRBD1. This CDR3 comprises 16 residues. Germline-derived CDR1 and CDR2 are MRHNA and SNTAGT. Trimming took 3 bases from V and 1 from J; bases not matched to a gene: 3. CDR3 sequence: CASSEGTGGGTDTQYF. CDR3 nucleotides: TGTGCCAGCAGTGAAGGGACAGGGGGAGGCACAGATACGCAGTATTTT.

In its sample, this clonotype ranks as large. The V and J genes are TRBV6-6 and TRBJ2-1; TRBD2 agrees at 7 bases. The V segment lost 6 bases and the J segment 3 bases; nucleotides outside the gene matches: 11. This CDR3 region has 16 residues. From germline, CDR1 is MNHNY and CDR2 SVGAGI (reference sequence). The chain's CDR3 is CASRSASGSYYNEQFF. CDR3 nucleotides: TGTGCCAGCAGATCGGCTAGCGGATCCTACTACAATGAGCAGTTCTTC.

This clonotype was seen ten or more times. This may be a read error: a much more frequent sequence differs by one nucleotide. The chain recombines TRBV7-6 with TRBJ2-1, with 7 bases fitting TRBD1. This CDR3 region has 15 residues. Germline-derived CDR1 and CDR2 are SGHVS and FNYEAQ. Losses at the gene ends were 5 bases for V and 10 bases for J; bases not matched to a gene: 14. CDR3 residues: CASSPTGPPLGEQFF. Written as DNA, the CDR3 is TGTGCCAGCAGCCCGACAGGGCCCCCCCTGGGCGAGCAGTTCTTC.

The chain uses TRBV28 and TRBJ2-3, with a possible D match to TRBD2 (6 bases). This CDR3 is built from 14 residues. Germline CDR1 and CDR2: MDHEN and SYDVKM. V shed 6 bases and J shed 6 bases, with 16 bases lying between them. The CDR3, as DNA: TGTGCCAGCAGCCGCCGGGACTTCTTGGATACGCAGTATTTT. This sequence encodes CASSRRDFLDTQYF.

This chain connects TRBV7-2 to TRBJ1-1; no reliable D call. Germline CDR1 reads SGHTA; CDR2 reads FQGNSA. Deletions cut 0 bases from V and 1 base from J, with 9 bases between. The CDR3 is 15 residues long. The DNA for the CDR3 is TGTGCCAGCAGCTTAGCTTCTGGAGCGAACACTGAAGCTTTCTTT. It translates to CASSLASGANTEAFF. Combining the CDR3 with reference TRBV7-2 and TRBJ1-1 gives the whole variable domain GAGVSQSPSNKVTEKGKDVELRCDPISGHTALYWYRQSLGQGLEFLIYFQGNSAPDKSGLPSDRFSAERTGGSVSTLTIQRTQQEDSAVYLCASSLASGANTEAFFGQGTRLTVV.

The rearrangement links TRBV28 to TRBJ2-1, with D unclear. This CDR3 spans 15 amino acids. Trimming pared 6 bases from V and 10 bases from J, leaving 22 bases between. The germline gives CDR1 MDHEN, CDR2 SYDVKM. CDR3 coding DNA: TGTGCCAGCAGCTCCCCGGAGTCCCGGCGAGGCGAGCAGTTCTTC. This codes for CASSSPESRRGEQFF.

This clonotype is deemed medium-sized (0.01 to 0.1%). CDR3 loop: CASSLLTSGSYNEQFF. CDR3 sequence (DNA): TGTGCCAGCAGTCTTCTGACTAGCGGGAGTTACAATGAGCAGTTCTTC. The chain couples TRBV6-1 to TRBJ2-1; 12 bases map to TRBD2. V shed 5 bases and J 4 bases; nucleotides not matched to a gene: 6. This CDR3 region has 16 residues. Germline CDR1 MNHNS, CDR2 SASEGT.

The sample holds many counts of this clonotype. V usage is TRBV5-6 and J usage is TRBJ2-2; TRBD2 aligns across 7 bases. Germline V CDR1 and CDR2: SGHDT, YYEEEE. The ends lost 2 bases at V and 3 bases at J; junction bases unmatched: 10. This CDR3 spans 17 amino acids. The CDR3 DNA follows: TGTGCCAGCAGCTTAAATTTCGCGGGAGCCTACACCGGGGAGCTGTTTTTT. Translating it yields CASSLNFAGAYTGELFF.

By proportion, this clonotype is medium-sized (0.01 to 0.1%). The CDR3: CASSESIGTGVNEQFF. The CDR3 DNA is TGCGCCAGCAGTGAGTCGATTGGGACAGGGGTCAATGAGCAGTTCTTC. V usage is TRBV10-1 and J usage is TRBJ2-1, with 10 bases aligning to TRBD1. Trimming removed 0 bases from V and 6 bases from J; junction bases left unmatched: 5. Germline-derived CDR1 and CDR2 are WNHNN and SYGVQD (reference sequence). This CDR3 has 16 residues.

Within the sample, this clonotype is medium-sized. The gene calls are TRBV11-2 and TRBJ2-5; D ambiguous. In germline, CDR1 is SGHAT, CDR2 FQNNGV. The CDR3 sequence is 13 residues long. The germline V and J ends were trimmed by 2 bases and 4 bases, with 8 bases remaining between them. The CDR3, as DNA: TGTGCCAGCAGCTTAATCAAGGGAGAGACCCAGTACTTC. Encoded protein: CASSLIKGETQYF.

By share, this clonotype ranks as medium-sized (0.01 to 0.1%). V is TRBV7-2 and J is TRBJ2-1; D is possibly TRBD2 (7 bases). TRBJ2-7 matches the DNA end more closely, so the J call is doubtful. Germline values: CDR1 SGHTA, CDR2 FQGNSA. The CDR3 runs 17 residues. CDR3 bases: TGTGCCAGCAGCTTAGTTTTAATGTCGGGGGGCACCGACGAGCAGTACTTC. Translation: CASSLVLMSGGTDEQYF.

There are many counts of this clonotype. The J gene is TRBJ2-1, the V gene TRBV6-5; TRBD1 matches 7 bases. With 4 bases clipped from V and 2 bases from J, the junction kept 5 bases outside the gene matches. The V gene's germline CDR1 is MNHEY and CDR2 SVGAGI. There are 15 residues in the CDR3. Here the CDR3 reads CASSFDRVPYNEQFF. The CDR3 coding sequence is TGTGCCAGCAGTTTCGACAGGGTCCCCTACAATGAGCAGTTCTTC.

This clonotype is categorized as medium-sized. The V gene is TRBV12-5, the J gene TRBJ2-1; D is undetermined. Germline CDR1 reads LGHNT; CDR2 reads FRNRAP. V was pared by 1 base and J by 1 base, with 2 bases between. This CDR3 contains 13 residues. CDR3 residues: CASGLESYNEQFF. CDR3 bases: TGTGCTAGTGGTTTGGAGTCCTACAATGAGCAGTTCTTC.

This sequence joins TRBV10-3 and TRBJ2-2, with TRBD2 identical over 10 bases. J was trimmed by 10 bases and V by 8 bases; bases with no gene match: 13. The CDR3 length is 15 residues. Germline lookup yields CDR1 ENHRY and CDR2 SYGVKD. The CDR3 bases are TGTGCCATCGAAGTCTCTAGCGGGAGCCACAAGGAGCTGTTTTTT. The encoded protein is CAIEVSSGSHKELFF.

This clonotype was seen ten or more times. The chain couples TRBV7-6 to TRBJ2-1; maybe TRBD2 (6 bases). The end of the DNA is better explained by TRBJ2-7, so the J call may be wrong. The CDR3 has 15 residues. From germline, CDR1 is SGHVS and CDR2 FNYEAQ. The CDR3 sequence: CASSLQPQGGNEQYF. For the CDR3, the DNA is TGTGCCAGCAGCTTACAACCCCAGGGAGGCAATGAGCAGTACTTC.